This T cell receptor beta chain originates from a study of blood T cell repertoires in COVID-19. Individuals drawn from under 30 US areas were about 18 to 100 years old. Cohort assignment relied on participant-reported clinical history. Recovery among Cohort 3 donors was established by two negative PCRs, clearance, or symptom resolution. Profiled with immunoSEQ multiplex PCR; TCRdb holds only in-frame clones, not every one. The sample consists of approximately 210,000 clones, 87% of them appearing once. From germline, CDR1 is SGDLS and CDR2 YYNGEE. Trimming stripped 0 bases from V and 1 base from J, with 10 bases between. This CDR3 contains 15 residues.

The gene calls are TRBV9 and TRBJ1-1, with D tentatively TRBD1 (6 bases). Sequencing input: PBMCs or T cells enriched from blood (not recorded which). This TCR came from a woman aged 25 to 39 who had recovered from COVID-19. The DNA for the CDR3 is TGTGCCAGCAGCGTAGTGGGAGGGGGGAACACTGAAGCTTTCTTT. It translates to CASSVVGGGNTEAFF.